One sample yielded the 15 T cell receptor beta chains listed below, sequenced in a study of T cell responses to AZD1222 COVID-19 vaccine (dated by TCRdb to about 2021). Receptor amplification or capture employed the immunoSEQ multiplex PCR assay. TCRdb retrieved this table from immuneACCESS and kept in-frame rearrangements only. Not all clones are present; in checked studies, unresolved V genes account for under half, and no reason is known for the remainder. This sample lists 120,000 to 150,000 clones; around nine tenths were detected once. Less than 5.5% of the sample rests with the top ten. The sample's time point label, in plain terms: baseline before first vaccination. Here the sequenced sample was peripheral blood, taken on day 0 of AZD1222 vaccination. The receptors come from an adult in good health.

DNA for the CDR3: TGCGCCAGCAGCTTGGCACTAGCGGGGGGGCGATCCCTCCAACCGCAGTATTTT. Translation gives CASSLALAGGRSLQPQYF. The chain is built from TRBV5-1 and TRBJ2-3, with 13 bases aligning to TRBD2. The junction had 14 bases not matched to a gene; V was cut back by 0 bases and J by 10 bases. Germline V gives CDR1 SGHRS, CDR2 YFSETQ. The CDR3 extends over 18 amino acids.

CDR3: CASSAVLFKGEYEQYF. The DNA of the CDR3 is TGTGCCAGCAGTGCCGTTCTGTTTAAGGGAGAATACGAGCAGTACTTC. V and J are TRBV6-2 or TRBV6-3 and TRBJ2-7, with a tentative D call TRBD2 (5 bases). The V end was cut by 5 bases, the J end by 4 bases, with 21 bases between. The CDR3 has 16 amino acids. CDR1 is MNHEY and CDR2 is SVGEGT in the germline V gene.

This clone showed up just a few times. The rearrangement uses TRBV6-4 and TRBJ2-1; D is possibly TRBD2 (6 bases). The CDR3 loop spans 14 amino acids. CDR1 and CDR2 (germline): MRHNA, SNTAGT. V gave up 2 bases and J gave up 6 bases, with 11 bases separating them. The CDR3 is CASSDAPGVNEQFF. For the CDR3, the DNA is TGTGCCAGCAGTGACGCCCCGGGGGTCAATGAGCAGTTCTTC.

This sequence joins TRBV6-2 or TRBV6-3 and TRBJ1-2; 9 bases fit TRBD1. In germline, CDR1 is MNHEY, CDR2 SVGEGT. V shed 6 bases, J shed 0 bases, and the junction held 14 bases outside the gene matches. The CDR3 loop spans 18 amino acids. Written as DNA, the CDR3 is TGTGCCAGCAGACCTAACCACGGACAGGGGCGACCTAACTATGGCTACACCTTC. Translation: CASRPNHGQGRPNYGYTF.

V usage is TRBV5-1 and J usage is TRBJ2-2; TRBD1 matches at 7 bases. CDR3 size: 17 residues. CDR1 is SGHRS, CDR2 YFSETQ, per germline. The trim removed 0 bases at V and 5 bases at J, leaving 10 bases unmatched. The CDR3 here is CASSLGVGQSMTGELFF. The CDR3 DNA sequence: TGCGCCAGCAGCTTGGGTGTGGGACAGTCAATGACCGGGGAGCTGTTTTTT. The complete variable domain, with remaining parts taken from reference TRBV5-1 and TRBJ2-2, reads KAGVTQTPRYLIKTRGQQVTLSCSPISGHRSVSWYQQTPGQGLQFLFEYFSETQRNKGNFPGRFSGRQFSNSRSEMNVSTLELGDSALYLCASSLGVGQSMTGELFFGEGSRLTVL.

The chain carries TRBV5-1 and TRBJ2-1; 10 nucleotides align to TRBD1. With V trimmed by 4 bases and J by 4 bases, 5 bases remained unmatched. Germline V gives CDR1 SGHRS, CDR2 YFSETQ. CDR3 size: 15 residues. CDR3 sequence reads: CASSPDRGRYNEQFF. The DNA of the CDR3 is TGCGCCAGCAGCCCCGACAGGGGGCGGTACAATGAGCAGTTCTTC. The entire variable domain, with the rest obtained from reference TRBV5-1 and TRBJ2-1, is as follows: KAGVTQTPRYLIKTRGQQVTLSCSPISGHRSVSWYQQTPGQGLQFLFEYFSETQRNKGNFPGRFSGRQFSNSRSEMNVSTLELGDSALYLCASSPDRGRYNEQFFGPGTRLTVL.

Here the CDR3 DNA reads TGTGCCAGCAGCCACAGGGGGCAGTACGAGCAGTACTTC. Translation gives CASSHRGQYEQYF. The V gene is TRBV7-8, the J gene TRBJ2-7, with 9 bases identical to TRBD1. CDR3 length: 13 residues. The germline V gene encodes CDR1 SGHVS and CDR2 FQNEAQ. V gave up 5 bases and J gave up 4 bases; unmatched junction bases: 3.

The rearrangement uses TRBV19 and TRBJ1-3; D remains unclear. Germline V CDR1 and CDR2: LNHDA, SQIVND (reference sequence). The V gene lost 4 bases and the J gene lost 0 bases, with 13 bases spanning the gap. This CDR3 has 16 amino acids. The CDR3: CASSTRGTFSGNTIYF. The DNA of the CDR3 is TGTGCCAGTAGTACTCGGGGAACTTTCTCTGGAAACACCATATATTTT.

The CDR3 nucleotides are TGCGCCAGCAGCCACGGGGTTATGGCCGGGGAGCTGTTTTTT. Translated, it gives CASSHGVMAGELFF. The chain has TRBV5-1 and TRBJ2-2; tentatively, D is TRBD2 (5 bases). In germline, CDR1 is SGHRS, CDR2 YFSETQ. Between the trimmed V and J ends, which lost 4 bases and 6 bases, there was a span of 13 bases. This CDR3 is built from 14 residues.

This sequence joins TRBV5-6 and TRBJ1-1; D not certain. The CDR3 is 12 amino acids. Trimming removed 0 bases from V and 9 bases from J, with 9 bases in between. Looked up from germline, CDR1 is SGHDT and CDR2 is YYEEEE. The CDR3, as DNA: TGTGCCAGCAGCTTGGGGAATAAGCAAGCTTTCTTT. Protein: CASSLGNKQAFF.

The chain employs TRBV6-5 and TRBJ2-1, with D perhaps TRBD2 (5 bases). V lost 0 bases and J lost 0, with 6 bases in between. From germline, CDR1 is MNHEY and CDR2 SVGAGI. The CDR3 length is 15 residues. The CDR3 loop reads CASSYSGSSYNEQFF. In DNA form, the CDR3 reads TGTGCCAGCAGTTACTCAGGGAGCTCCTACAATGAGCAGTTCTTC.

This chain links TRBV7-9 with TRBJ2-7; D call uncertain. The V gene's germline CDR1 is SEHNR and CDR2 FQNEAQ (reference sequence). The CDR3 contains 15 residues. The V gene lost 1 base and the J gene lost 6 bases, with 16 bases spanning the gap. CDR3 region: CASSLGSAEVGEQYF. In DNA, the CDR3 is TGTGCCAGCAGCTTAGGTTCCGCGGAAGTAGGCGAGCAGTACTTC.

The chain employs TRBV5-4 and TRBJ1-6; D is undetermined. The germline CDR1 and CDR2 sequences are SGHNT and YYREEE (reference sequence). The CDR3 is 14 amino acids. The V end was cut by 8 bases, the J end by 10 bases, with 19 bases between. CDR3 amino acids: CASSSKKSGSPLHF. The CDR3 coding sequence is TGTGCCAGTAGTTCGAAGAAGTCTGGGTCACCCCTCCACTTT.

The J gene is TRBJ1-2, the V gene TRBV25-1, with 12 bases identical to TRBD1. The CDR3 sequence is 17 residues long. The germline gives CDR1 MGHDK, CDR2 SYGVNS. The V and J ends lost 2 bases and 4 bases, in that order; junction bases with no gene match: 8. The CDR3: CASSERRDRGLFYGYTF. The CDR3 DNA sequence: TGTGCCAGCAGTGAACGCCGGGACAGGGGGCTTTTCTATGGCTACACCTTC.

This clone was recorded once. The genes are TRBV4-1 and TRBJ1-5; D not certain. Germline V gene lookup returns CDR1 MGHRA and CDR2 YSYEKL. This CDR3 comprises 13 residues. Deletions cut 1 base from V and 0 bases from J, with 1 base between. The CDR3 reads CASSQGSNQPQHF. CDR3 DNA sequence: TGCGCCAGCAGCCAAGGTAGCAATCAGCCCCAGCATTTT.